The clone carrying this TCR beta chain was recorded many times. Its antigen is unknown. Time point in this sample: newly diagnosed GD, antithyroid drugs for less than 3 months. RNA from PBMCs was the source of the TCR library. An approximately 9-milliliter sample of peripheral blood was drawn into EDTA tubes. The sample originates from a study of regulatory T cells in long-lasting Graves disease. Study-wide results and limits: Newly diagnosed Graves' patients exceeded persistent ones in TCR diversity. A reduction in accuracy may have resulted from the small sample size.

HTBI primers from iRepertoire and Arm-PCR of CDR3 regions yielded the TCR beta libraries. TCRdb re-called the multiplex PCR reads through MiXCR, storing one row per CDR3 protein. Of hundreds of thousands of distinct CDR3 sequences in the sample, less than 20% were seen once. These records were also assigned to another study, of T cells in Graves' hyperthyroidism and ophthalmopathy.

This TCR came from a woman aged 25 to 45 with Graves disease. The sequenced sample was peripheral blood mononuclear cells (PBMCs), obtained at new diagnosis, from a patient treated with antithyroid drugs.

CDR3 DNA: TGTGCCAGCAATACAGCCCTACCCTACGAGCAGTACTTC. This translates into CASNTALPYEQYF. This rearrangement joins TRBV28 to TRBJ2-7; unclear D gene. Trimming left V 7 bases short and J 2 bases short, with 12 bases between. From germline, CDR1 is MDHEN and CDR2 SYDVKM. This CDR3 is 13 amino acids long.